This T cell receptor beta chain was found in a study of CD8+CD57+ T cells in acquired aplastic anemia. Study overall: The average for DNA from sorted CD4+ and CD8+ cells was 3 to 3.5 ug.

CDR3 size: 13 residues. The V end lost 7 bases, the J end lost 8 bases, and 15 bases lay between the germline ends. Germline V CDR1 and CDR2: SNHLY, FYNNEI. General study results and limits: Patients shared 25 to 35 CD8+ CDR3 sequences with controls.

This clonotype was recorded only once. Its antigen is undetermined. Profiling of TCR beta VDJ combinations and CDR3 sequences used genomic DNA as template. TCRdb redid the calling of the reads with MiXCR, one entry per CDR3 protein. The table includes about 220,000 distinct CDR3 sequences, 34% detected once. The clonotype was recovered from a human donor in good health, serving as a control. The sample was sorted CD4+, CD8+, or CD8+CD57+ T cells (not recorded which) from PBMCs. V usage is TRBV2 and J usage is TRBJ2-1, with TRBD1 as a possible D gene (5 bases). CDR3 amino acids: CASKEGVSYEQFF. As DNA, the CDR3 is TGTGCCAGCAAAGAAGGGGTTAGCTATGAGCAGTTCTTC.